This TCR beta chain appears in the sequencing data of a study of shared clonotypes between healthy human individuals. Concerning this clone: Its cognate antigen is unknown.

The study separated CD4+ cells into CD45RA+ naive and CD45RA-negative memory subsets. Losses at the gene ends were 4 bases for V and 8 bases for J; bases not matched to a gene: 8. Germline assignment: CDR1 MNHEY and CDR2 SMNVEV (reference sequence). This CDR3 comprises 14 residues. Only in-frame clones appear in the TCRdb table, and some are missing; sequencing was by immunoSEQ multiplex PCR. The sample comprises approximately 740,000 clones, over 65% of which are singletons, and roughly 1.7% rests with the top ten. Whole-study results and caveats: The study found lower generation probabilities in non-shared clonotypes than in those shared by all four donors.

The receptor was isolated from a woman aged 25 to 39 in good health. Sequences were obtained from memory CD4+ T cells sorted from blood. The subset here: CD45RA-negative fraction. This chain uses TRBV27 with TRBJ2-1, with 7 bases identical to TRBD1. In DNA, the CDR3 is TGTGCCAGCAGTTCCCGGTCGAGGGGGCATGAGCAGTTCTTC. Amino acid sequence: CASSSRSRGHEQFF.